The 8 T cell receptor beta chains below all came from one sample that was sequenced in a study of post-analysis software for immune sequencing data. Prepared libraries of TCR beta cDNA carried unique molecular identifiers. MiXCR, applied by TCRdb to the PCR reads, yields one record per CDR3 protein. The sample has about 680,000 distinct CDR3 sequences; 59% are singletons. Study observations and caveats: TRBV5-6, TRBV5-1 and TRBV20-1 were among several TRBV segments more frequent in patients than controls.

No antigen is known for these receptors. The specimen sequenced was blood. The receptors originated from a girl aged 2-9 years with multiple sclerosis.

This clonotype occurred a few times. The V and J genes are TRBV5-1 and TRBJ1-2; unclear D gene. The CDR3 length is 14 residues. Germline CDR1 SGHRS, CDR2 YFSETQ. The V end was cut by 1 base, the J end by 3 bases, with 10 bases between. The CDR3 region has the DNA TGCGCCAGCAGCTTGTTGGGGTCGGACTATGGCTACACCTTC. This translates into CASSLLGSDYGYTF.

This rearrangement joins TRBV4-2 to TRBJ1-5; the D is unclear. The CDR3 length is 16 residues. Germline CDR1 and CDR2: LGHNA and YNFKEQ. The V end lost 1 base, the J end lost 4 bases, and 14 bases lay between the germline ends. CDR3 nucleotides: TGTGCCAGCAGCCAAGGGGTCGGGCGTCCTAATCAGCCCCAGCATTTT. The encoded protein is CASSQGVGRPNQPQHF.

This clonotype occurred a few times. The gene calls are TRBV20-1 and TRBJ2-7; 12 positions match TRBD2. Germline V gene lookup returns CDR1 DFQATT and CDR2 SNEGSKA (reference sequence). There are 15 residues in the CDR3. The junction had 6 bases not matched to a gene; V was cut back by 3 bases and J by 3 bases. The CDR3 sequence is CSARGTSGPDYEQYF. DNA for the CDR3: TGCAGTGCTAGGGGGACTAGCGGGCCAGACTACGAGCAGTACTTC.

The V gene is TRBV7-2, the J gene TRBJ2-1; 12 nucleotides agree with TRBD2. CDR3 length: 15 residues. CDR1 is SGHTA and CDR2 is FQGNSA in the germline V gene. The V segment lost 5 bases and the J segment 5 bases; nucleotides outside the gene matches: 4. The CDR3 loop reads CASSKRTSGDNEQFF. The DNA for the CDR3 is TGTGCCAGCAGCAAGAGGACTAGCGGGGACAATGAGCAGTTCTTC. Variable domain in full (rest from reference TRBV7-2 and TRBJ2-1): GAGVSQSPSNKVTEKGKDVELRCDPISGHTALYWYRQSLGQGLEFLIYFQGNSAPDKSGLPSDRFSAERTGGSVSTLTIQRTQQEDSAVYLCASSKRTSGDNEQFFGPGTRLTVL.

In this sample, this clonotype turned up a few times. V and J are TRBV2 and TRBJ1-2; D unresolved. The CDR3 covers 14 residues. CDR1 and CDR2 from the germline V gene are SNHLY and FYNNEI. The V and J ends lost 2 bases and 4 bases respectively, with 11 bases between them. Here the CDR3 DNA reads TGTGCCAGCAGTGAATTGGAGGGCTTCTATGGCTACACCTTC. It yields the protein CASSELEGFYGYTF.

As DNA, the CDR3 is TGCAGTGCCGATGGGGGGTCCTACAATGAGCAGTTCTTC. Amino acid sequence: CSADGGSYNEQFF. This rearrangement joins TRBV20-1 to TRBJ2-1; possible D gene TRBD2, 6 bases. V shed 6 bases and J shed 1 base, with 10 bases lying between them. CDR1 is DFQATT, CDR2 SNEGSKA, per germline (reference sequence). This CDR3 contains 13 residues.

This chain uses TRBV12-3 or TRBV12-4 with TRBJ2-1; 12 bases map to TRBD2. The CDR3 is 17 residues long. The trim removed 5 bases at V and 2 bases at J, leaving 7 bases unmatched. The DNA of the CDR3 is TGTGCCAGCAGTCTCGGACTAGCGGGGCCCCCCTACAATGAGCAGTTCTTC. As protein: CASSLGLAGPPYNEQFF.

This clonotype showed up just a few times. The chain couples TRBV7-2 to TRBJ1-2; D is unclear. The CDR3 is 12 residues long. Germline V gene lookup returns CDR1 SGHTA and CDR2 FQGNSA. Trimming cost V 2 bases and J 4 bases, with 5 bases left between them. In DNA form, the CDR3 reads TGTGCCAGCAGCTTAATGAGCTATGGCTACACCTTC. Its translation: CASSLMSYGYTF.